This T cell receptor beta chain originates from a study of response to subunit inactivated influenza vaccine (dated by TCRdb to 2016 to 2019). As for the study more broadly: The study used deep quantitative T cell receptor repertoire profiling to track responses to a trivalent subunit inactivated influenza vaccine.

Comments on this clonotype: Its binding antigen is unknown. There are no base qualities to consult, and no much larger clone falls within one base.

Library creation used RT-PCR. Reads for this sample came from an Illumina HiSeq 2500. The public reads were reprocessed in TCRdb via fastp at Q25 and MiXCR, keeping in-frame beta chains. Each entry merges the rows of one CDR3 protein and shows their most common DNA and genes. Within this sample are some 640,000 distinct CDR3 sequences, with more than 11% of them counted one time only. Together, the top ten hold 5.5% to 7% of the sample. Study-level results and caveats: According to the authors, only a limited number of new T cells may be recruited by each seasonal influenza vaccination.

The CDR3, cysteine through phenylalanine, is 15 amino acids long. Just CDR3 DNA is preserved here, 45 bases in frame from base 1. Reading the germline V gene gives CDR1 SGDLS and CDR2 YYNGEE. V and J are trimmed by 2 bases and 2 bases, and the gene matches miss 3 bases of the junction. This receptor was taken from a man between 50 and 59 years old who received an inactivated influenza vaccine. Donor details come from another sample of the same person, matched by shared clones. This sample comprised PBMCs from blood, obtained 14 to 15 days before vaccination. This chain joins TRBV9 to TRBJ2-5, and 10 junction bases match TRBD2. The DNA sequence is given as TGTGCCAGCAGCGTGAGCGGGGGGGCGCAAGAGACCCAGTACTTC. Its protein is CASSVSGGAQETQYF.